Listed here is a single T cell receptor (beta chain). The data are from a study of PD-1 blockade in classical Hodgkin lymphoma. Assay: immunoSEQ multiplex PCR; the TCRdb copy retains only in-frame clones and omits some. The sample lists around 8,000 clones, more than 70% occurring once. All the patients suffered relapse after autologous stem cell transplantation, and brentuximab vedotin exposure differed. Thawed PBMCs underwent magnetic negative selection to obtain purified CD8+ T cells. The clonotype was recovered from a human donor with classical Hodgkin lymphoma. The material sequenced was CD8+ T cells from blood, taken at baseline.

The CDR3 spells CASRAETQYF. For the CDR3, the DNA is TGTGCCAGCAGGGCGGAGACCCAGTACTTC. V gene TRBV2 combines with J gene TRBJ2-5, with unresolved D. This CDR3 is built from 10 residues. In germline, CDR1 is SNHLY, CDR2 FYNNEI. The ends were cut back, 6 bases at V and 5 bases at J, with 4 bases in the middle.